This passage covers 30 T cell receptor beta chains from one sample sequenced in a study of shared T cell receptors in the human thymus. Clones were sequenced by immunoSEQ multiplex PCR, and TCRdb holds only the in-frame ones, with some missing. This table holds approximately 490,000 clones, around 78% found once. The sample also formed part of further work on human thymus T cells.

Material: thymocytes. These receptors all stem from a boy in the first two years of life with a congenital heart defect.

This clone was detected only once. The CDR3, as DNA: TGCAGCGTTGAACTGGGGGGCAATGAGCAGTTCTTC. It translates to CSVELGGNEQFF. The chain combines TRBV29-1 with TRBJ2-1, with D possibly TRBD2 on 6 matching bases. The germline V gene encodes CDR1 SQVTM and CDR2 ANQGSEA. Trimming removed 2 bases from V and 6 bases from J, with 8 bases in between. This CDR3 region has 12 residues.

V and J are TRBV28 and TRBJ2-6, with TRBD1 matching over 7 bases. The CDR3 has 17 amino acids. Looked up from germline, CDR1 is MDHEN and CDR2 is SYDVKM. Unmatched junction bases numbered 9, after V lost 4 bases and J lost 3 bases. CDR3 amino acids: CASSSRDSQFGANVLTF. CDR3 nucleotide sequence: TGTGCCAGCAGTTCCCGGGACAGTCAATTTGGGGCCAACGTCCTGACTTTC.

In regard to this clone: The junction and the germline gene differ at one end; a read error may be behind it. The chain links TRBV7-7 to TRBJ2-5; D might be TRBD2 (6 bases). This CDR3 is built from 14 residues. From germline, CDR1 is SSHAT and CDR2 FNYEAQ (reference sequence). CDR3 sequence (DNA): TGTGCTAGCAGCCCGGGACCTCGGGGGGAGACCCAGTACTTC. It encodes CASSPGPRGETQYF.

Concerning this clone itself: This sample also contains other DNA sequences that code for the same CDR3. The chain employs TRBV19 and TRBJ1-1; D unclear. CDR3 length equals 12 residues. The germline CDR1 and CDR2 sequences are LNHDA and SQIVND (reference sequence). V was cut by 6 bases and J by 5 bases, with 10 bases left in between. The CDR3 bases are TGTGCCAGTAGCGCTCGGTGGACTGAAGCTTTCTTT. Translating gives CASSARWTEAFF.

This clone was detected a few times. The V gene is TRBV30, the J gene TRBJ1-1, with unresolved D. The CDR3 has 15 residues. CDR1 is GTSNPN, CDR2 SVGIG, per germline (reference sequence). The V and J ends lost 0 bases and 6 bases respectively, with 17 bases between them. The CDR3 DNA reads as TGTGCCTGGAGTGTAGATCCGGTAGGTAGCGCTGAAGCTTTCTTT. It yields the protein CAWSVDPVGSAEAFF.

This chain joins TRBV9 and TRBJ2-5; the D is unclear. The CDR3 runs to 13 residues. Trimming left V 0 bases short and J 3 bases short, with 6 bases between. Germline CDR1 is SGDLS and CDR2 is YYNGEE. The chain's CDR3 is CASSVVPEETQYF. The CDR3 nucleotides are TGTGCCAGCAGCGTAGTGCCGGAAGAGACCCAGTACTTC.

The gene calls are TRBV30 and TRBJ2-1; D perhaps matches TRBD1 (5 bases). CDR1 and CDR2 from the germline V gene are GTSNPN and SVGIG (reference sequence). Trimming stripped 4 bases from V and 0 bases from J, with 13 bases between. The CDR3 spans 15 residues. CDR3 protein: CAWTAGAASYNEQFF. DNA for the CDR3: TGTGCCTGGACCGCTGGGGCGGCCTCCTACAATGAGCAGTTCTTC.

V usage is TRBV27 and J usage is TRBJ1-4; 10 positions agree with TRBD1. CDR3 length: 17 amino acids. CDR1 and CDR2 (germline): MNHEY, SMNVEV (reference sequence). The J segment lost 8 bases and the V segment lost 5 bases, leaving 14 bases of the junction unmatched. As DNA, the CDR3 is TGTGCCAGCAGTCCTTCCCGGGACAGGGGCGGAGGGGAAAAACTGTTTTTT. It is translated as CASSPSRDRGGGEKLFF.

The gene calls are TRBV29-1 and TRBJ2-1; weak D call: TRBD1 (6 bases). The germline V gene encodes CDR1 SQVTM and CDR2 ANQGSEA. With 8 bases removed from V and 8 bases from J, the gap between germline ends came to 25 bases. The CDR3 runs 15 residues. This CDR3 reads CSSSATGLLRDEQFF. The CDR3 DNA follows: TGCAGCTCCTCGGCAACAGGGCTCCTTCGGGATGAGCAGTTCTTC.

This clone showed up just once. This rearrangement joins TRBV6-4 to TRBJ2-3; no clear D gene. CDR3 length: 14 amino acids. Germline CDR1 reads MRHNA; CDR2 reads SNTAGT. Trimming took off 5 bases at V and 2 bases at J, with 11 bases between the two ends. CDR3 DNA sequence: TGTGCCAGCAGTACCGAACACCTCACAGATACGCAGTATTTT. It codes for CASSTEHLTDTQYF.

The chain combines TRBV6-6 with TRBJ1-5; TRBD1 matches at 10 bases. This CDR3 spans 14 amino acids. After removal of 8 bases from V and 11 bases from J, the junction contained 12 bases not matched to a gene. Germline loops: CDR1 MNHNY, CDR2 SVGAGI (reference sequence). The CDR3 spells CASGSGTGALTQHF. In DNA, the CDR3 is TGTGCCAGCGGCTCCGGGACAGGGGCCCTGACCCAGCATTTT.

The V call is TRBV7-2, the J call TRBJ1-1, with 11 bases lining up with TRBD1. Trimming at V came to 5 bases and at J to 7 bases, leaving 9 bases not matched to a gene. The germline V gene has CDR1 SGHTA and CDR2 FQGNSA. The CDR3 spans 15 residues. Here the CDR3 reads CASSAGQGARGEAFF. In DNA, the CDR3 is TGTGCCAGCAGCGCCGGACAGGGGGCGCGGGGTGAAGCTTTCTTT.

The V call is TRBV5-1, the J call TRBJ2-3, with TRBD2 matching over 11 bases. The V gene's germline CDR1 is SGHRS and CDR2 YFSETQ. Losses at the gene ends were 0 bases for V and 4 bases for J; bases not matched to a gene: 4. This CDR3 is built from 16 residues. CDR3 coding DNA: TGCGCCAGCAGCTTGGTCCTAGCGGGAGGACCAGATACGCAGTATTTT. Protein product: CASSLVLAGGPDTQYF.

V and J are TRBV27 and TRBJ1-2, with a possible D match to TRBD1 (5 bases). The germline CDR1 and CDR2 sequences are MNHEY and SMNVEV (reference sequence). The CDR3 has 14 amino acids. Deletions cut 3 bases from V and 5 bases from J, with 13 bases between. The chain's CDR3 is CASSFLGEGYGYTF. CDR3 in DNA: TGTGCCAGCAGTTTTTTAGGGGAAGGTTATGGCTACACCTTC.

The chain carries TRBV5-1 and TRBJ2-3; weak D call: TRBD1 (6 bases). Trimming pared 5 bases from V and 0 bases from J, leaving 13 bases between. The CDR3 length is 15 residues. The germline V gene encodes CDR1 SGHRS and CDR2 YFSETQ. CDR3 in amino acids: CASRPDSPSTDTQYF. The CDR3 region has the DNA TGCGCCAGCAGACCGGACAGTCCTAGCACAGATACGCAGTATTTT.

This clone was picked up a small number of times. The V call is TRBV5-1, the J call TRBJ1-4, with D possibly being TRBD1 (5 bases). CDR1 SGHRS and CDR2 YFSETQ come from the germline V gene. This CDR3 is 14 amino acids long. The germline V and J ends were trimmed by 7 bases and 6 bases, with 16 bases remaining between them. CDR3 sequence (DNA): TGCGCCAGCGGCATAAACCTAGGGGATGAAAAACTGTTTTTT. Encoded protein: CASGINLGDEKLFF. Together with reference TRBV5-1 and TRBJ1-4, the CDR3 gives the full variable domain: KAGVTQTPRYLIKTRGQQVTLSCSPISGHRSVSWYQQTPGQGLQFLFEYFSETQRNKGNFPGRFSGRQFSNSRSEMNVSTLELGDSALYLCASGINLGDEKLFFGSGTQLSVL.

The genes are TRBV6-1 and TRBJ2-7; 9 bases map to TRBD1. J gave up 2 bases and V 2 bases, and 4 bases lay outside the gene matches. The CDR3 has 15 residues. Per germline, CDR1 MNHNS and CDR2 SASEGT. As DNA, the CDR3 is TGTGCCAGCAGTGAAAGACAGGGGGGGGCCTACGAGCAGTACTTC. Protein product: CASSERQGGAYEQYF.

This clone was seen a few times. The genes are TRBV4-1 and TRBJ2-5, with 8 positions matching TRBD2. Germline V gene data show CDR1 as MGHRA and CDR2 as YSYEKL. V lost 4 bases and J lost 0; bases outside the gene matches: 7. This CDR3 has 16 amino acids. The DNA for the CDR3 is TGCGCCAGCAGCCCCCATTTAGCGGGGTACCAAGAGACCCAGTACTTC. Its translation is CASSPHLAGYQETQYF.

A few counts support this clone. This sequence joins TRBV6-1 and TRBJ1-5; TRBD1 matches at 8 bases. Germline V gene sequence: CDR1 MNHNS, CDR2 SASEGT. Trimming at V came to 1 base and at J to 4 bases, leaving 6 bases not matched to a gene. This CDR3 has 16 amino acids. The chain's CDR3 is CASSEEGDRWNQPQHF. As DNA, the CDR3 is TGTGCCAGCAGTGAAGAGGGGGACAGGTGGAATCAGCCCCAGCATTTT.

The chain has TRBV14 and TRBJ1-2; 7 bases agree with TRBD1. The CDR3 is made up of 15 amino acids. V was clipped by 0 bases and J by 2 bases; unmatched bases: 3. Per the germline V gene, CDR1 is SGHDN and CDR2 is FVKESK. The chain's CDR3 is CASSQDPDRNYGYTF. CDR3 DNA: TGTGCCAGCAGCCAAGATCCGGACAGGAACTATGGCTACACCTTC. The full variable domain, in which reference TRBV14 and TRBJ1-2 provide the parts outside the CDR3, is EAGVTQFPSHSVIEKGQTVTLRCDPISGHDNLYWYRRVMGKEIKFLLHFVKESKQDESGMPNNRFLAERTGGTYSTLKVQPAELEDSGVYFCASSQDPDRNYGYTFGSGTRLTVV.

The gene calls are TRBV7-2 and TRBJ2-3; TRBD2 might be the D (6 bases). CDR3 size: 18 residues. Germline lookup yields CDR1 SGHTA and CDR2 FQGNSA. V lost 4 bases and J lost 4, with 24 bases in between. The CDR3 DNA follows: TGTGCCAGCAGCTCACCGACTAGTTTCGAATATGTGCCAGATACGCAGTATTTT. It specifies CASSSPTSFEYVPDTQYF.

The chain employs TRBV7-9 and TRBJ2-7, with D perhaps matching TRBD2 (5 bases). Trimming left V 1 base short and J 7 bases short, with 14 bases between. The CDR3 totals 14 residues. CDR1 and CDR2 (germline): SEHNR, FQNEAQ (reference sequence). The CDR3: CASSLEDLSGEQYF. The CDR3 DNA reads TGTGCCAGCAGCTTAGAGGACTTATCTGGGGAGCAGTACTTC.

The rearrangement joins TRBV14 to TRBJ2-2; 9 bases are shared with TRBD2. From germline, CDR1 is SGHDN and CDR2 FVKESK. The CDR3 is 16 residues long. Trimming cost V 3 bases and J 0 bases; bases outside gene matches: 2. The CDR3 loop is CASSQTSGSNTGELFF. The CDR3 DNA reads TGTGCCAGCAGCCAGACTAGCGGTTCGAACACCGGGGAGCTGTTTTTT.

This clone was seen a handful of times. CDR3 amino acids: CASTQGPTDTQYF. The CDR3 DNA reads TGTGCCAGTACACAGGGACCCACAGATACGCAGTATTTT. The gene calls are TRBV19 and TRBJ2-3; weak D call: TRBD1 (6 bases). The ends were cut back, 7 bases at V and 2 bases at J, with 10 bases in the middle. The V gene's germline CDR1 is LNHDA and CDR2 SQIVND (reference sequence). This CDR3 has 13 amino acids.

J is TRBJ2-7 and V is TRBV5-4, with 11 nucleotides matching TRBD1. Losses at the gene ends were 3 bases for V and 9 bases for J; bases not matched to a gene: 11. Germline lookup yields CDR1 SGHNT and CDR2 YYREEE (reference sequence). The CDR3 is made up of 15 amino acids. The CDR3 coding sequence is TGTGCCAGCAGCTCTGGGACAGGGGGTTCCGCAGGGCAGTACTTC. Its translation is CASSSGTGGSAGQYF.

This clone showed up just a few times. The chain joins TRBV6-6 to TRBJ2-7; 8 bases line up with TRBD2. Germline loops: CDR1 MNHNY, CDR2 SVGAGI (reference sequence). The CDR3 sequence is 14 residues long. V was pared by 6 bases and J by 4 bases, with 8 bases of the junction left unmatched. In DNA, the CDR3 is TGTGCCAGCAGAGCGGGAGCCCATGTTTACGAGCAGTACTTC. Translating gives CASRAGAHVYEQYF.

The rearrangement uses TRBV7-2 and TRBJ2-1; 11 bases match TRBD2. J gave up 5 bases and V 5 bases, and 8 bases lay outside the gene matches. The CDR3 contains 16 residues. Germline lookup yields CDR1 SGHTA and CDR2 FQGNSA. CDR3 bases: TGTGCCAGCAGCCCATCCGGGACTAGCGGAAACAATGAGCAGTTCTTC. Encoded protein: CASSPSGTSGNNEQFF.

The V gene is TRBV15, the J gene TRBJ2-7, with D hard to call. Looked up from germline, CDR1 is LNHNV and CDR2 is YYDKDF (reference sequence). This CDR3 has 13 amino acids. Trimming took off 0 bases at V and 3 bases at J, with 6 bases between the two ends. The CDR3 loop reads CATSRDPYYEQYF. The CDR3 coding sequence is TGTGCCACCAGCAGAGACCCCTACTACGAGCAGTACTTC.

The CDR3 sequence: CASPKGDRLNTEAFF. The DNA of the CDR3 is TGTGCCAGCCCCAAAGGGGACAGGTTGAACACTGAAGCTTTCTTT. The chain couples TRBV21-1 to TRBJ1-1; no DNA check was done on the table's D call, TRBD1. TRBV21-1 represents a pseudogene. This CDR3 is 15 amino acids long.

The rearrangement joins TRBV7-6 to TRBJ1-5, with D perhaps TRBD1 (5 bases). Looked up from germline, CDR1 is SGHVS and CDR2 is FNYEAQ. The V and J ends lost 5 bases and 5 bases respectively, with 13 bases between them. The CDR3 is made up of 14 amino acids. In DNA, the CDR3 is TGTGCCAGCAGCCCCGCGACAGACCATCAGCCCCAGCATTTT. The encoded protein is CASSPATDHQPQHF.